These T cell receptor beta chains were read from a single sample in a study of blood T cell repertoires in COVID-19. Profiling relied on immunoSEQ multiplex PCR, and the TCRdb table lists in-frame clones only, not all of them. Altogether around 330,000 clones are present, over 75% being singletons, with the ten largest covering 9.5%. Sequenced sample: PBMCs or T cells enriched from blood (not recorded which). Source of these receptors: a woman in her thirties or forties who had recovered from COVID-19. Each CDR3 is given with its conserved first and last residue. The D gene is left open where the match is weak. Where a row states a size, it is once, few, many or the class of an expanded clone; other rows omit it.

clone_size: NA; j_call: TRBJ1-1; cdr3_length: 15; d_call: NA; v_call: TRBV7-2; cdr3_aa: CASSLDPGERAEAFF; cdr3_nt: TGTGCCAGCAGCTTAGACCCAGGGGAGCGCGCTGAAGCTTTCTTT
clone_size: NA; j_call: TRBJ1-2; cdr3_length: 14; d_call: NA; v_call: TRBV6-1; cdr3_aa: CASSDGGPGYGYTF; cdr3_nt: TGTGCCAGCAGTGATGGGGGCCCGGGCTATGGCTACACCTTC
clone_size: NA; j_call: TRBJ1-5; cdr3_length: 17; d_call: TRBD1; v_call: TRBV19; cdr3_aa: CASNLSPTGGGGQPQHF; cdr3_nt: TGTGCCAGTAACCTAAGCCCGACAGGGGGTGGAGGTCAGCCCCAGCATTTT
clone_size: NA; j_call: TRBJ2-7; cdr3_length: 14; d_call: NA; v_call: TRBV6-5; cdr3_aa: CASSYKEGGYEQYF; cdr3_nt: TGTGCCAGCAGTTACAAGGAGGGCGGCTACGAGCAGTACTTC
clone_size: NA; j_call: TRBJ2-7; cdr3_length: 16; d_call: TRBD2; v_call: TRBV11-2; cdr3_aa: CASSLDLAVNSYEQYF; cdr3_nt: TGTGCCAGCAGCTTAGACCTAGCGGTCAATAGCTACGAGCAGTACTTC
clone_size: NA; j_call: TRBJ2-7; cdr3_length: 12; d_call: TRBD1; v_call: TRBV27; cdr3_aa: CASSFLGQGLRF; cdr3_nt: TGTGCCAGCAGTTTTCTCGGACAGGGCCTGAGGTTC
clone_size: NA; j_call: TRBJ2-7; cdr3_length: 14; d_call: NA; v_call: TRBV2; cdr3_aa: CASKVTGSSYEQYF; cdr3_nt: TGTGCCAGCAAGGTCACAGGGAGCTCCTACGAGCAGTACTTC
clone_size: NA; j_call: TRBJ1-5; cdr3_length: 15; d_call: TRBD1; v_call: TRBV30; cdr3_aa: CAWSLEQGAGQPQHF; cdr3_nt: TGTGCCTGGAGCCTAGAGCAGGGGGCCGGTCAGCCCCAGCATTTT
clone_size: NA; j_call: TRBJ1-5; cdr3_length: 16; d_call: NA; v_call: TRBV24-1; cdr3_aa: CATSDPSSGYNQPQHF; cdr3_nt: TGTGCCACCAGTGATCCCTCCTCAGGGTACAATCAGCCCCAGCATTTT
clone_size: NA; j_call: TRBJ2-7; cdr3_length: 13; d_call: NA; v_call: TRBV7-2; cdr3_aa: CASSPPGLHEQYF; cdr3_nt: TGTGCCAGCAGCCCCCCGGGACTCCACGAGCAGTACTTC
clone_size: NA; j_call: TRBJ1-3; cdr3_length: 14; d_call: NA; v_call: TRBV9; cdr3_aa: CASSPMTGRNTIYF; cdr3_nt: TGTGCCAGCAGCCCTATGACAGGTCGTAACACCATATATTTT
clone_size: NA; j_call: TRBJ2-3; cdr3_length: 13; d_call: TRBD2; v_call: TRBV7-2; cdr3_aa: CASSPRTSVTQYF; cdr3_nt: TGTGCCAGCAGCCCCCGGACTAGCGTAACGCAGTATTTT
clone_size: NA; j_call: TRBJ2-3; cdr3_length: 15; d_call: NA; v_call: TRBV7-2; cdr3_aa: CASSLRLVTTDTQYF; cdr3_nt: TGTGCCAGCAGCTTAAGATTAGTAACGACAGATACGCAGTATTTT
clone_size: NA; j_call: TRBJ2-4; cdr3_length: 15; d_call: TRBD1; v_call: TRBV7-9; cdr3_aa: CASSGTGQPKNIQYF; cdr3_nt: TGTGCCAGCAGCGGGACAGGTCAACCCAAAAACATTCAGTACTTC
clone_size: NA; j_call: TRBJ1-5; cdr3_length: 14; d_call: TRBD1; v_call: TRBV19; cdr3_aa: CASSRQGLGQPQHF; cdr3_nt: TGTGCCAGTAGTAGACAGGGGCTGGGACAGCCCCAGCATTTT
clone_size: once; j_call: TRBJ2-3; cdr3_length: 16; d_call: NA; v_call: TRBV7-6; cdr3_aa: CASSLAVGREADTQYF; cdr3_nt: TGTGCCAGCAGCTTAGCGGTGGGCAGGGAAGCAGATACGCAGTATTTT